This T cell receptor (beta chain) was found in a study of CD8 T cells in Susac syndrome. The V end was cut by 1 base, the J end by 5 bases, with 11 bases between. The CDR3 spans 14 residues. Germline V gives CDR1 SGHTA, CDR2 FQGNSA. Reverse transcription used roughly 0.5 to 1 ug RNA and random hexamers. TCRdb itself ran the immunoSEQ multiplex PCR reads through MiXCR, one entry per CDR3 protein. In the table there are 95,000 to 150,000 distinct CDR3 sequences, around 94% of which are singletons. Sequencing targeted TCR beta in T cells from blood (CD8+ and CD4+). V and J are TRBV7-2 and TRBJ2-5; no clear D gene. The source is a human donor with Susac syndrome. The sample was CD8+ T cells from PBMCs. Here the CDR3 DNA reads TGTGCCAGCAGCTTAGGGTACACACTGGAGACCCAGTACTTC. Residues: CASSLGYTLETQYF. Full variable domain (outside the CDR3, taken from reference TRBV7-2 and TRBJ2-5): GAGVSQSPSNKVTEKGKDVELRCDPISGHTALYWYRQSLGQGLEFLIYFQGNSAPDKSGLPSDRFSAERTGGSVSTLTIQRTQQEDSAVYLCASSLGYTLETQYFGPGTRLLVL.